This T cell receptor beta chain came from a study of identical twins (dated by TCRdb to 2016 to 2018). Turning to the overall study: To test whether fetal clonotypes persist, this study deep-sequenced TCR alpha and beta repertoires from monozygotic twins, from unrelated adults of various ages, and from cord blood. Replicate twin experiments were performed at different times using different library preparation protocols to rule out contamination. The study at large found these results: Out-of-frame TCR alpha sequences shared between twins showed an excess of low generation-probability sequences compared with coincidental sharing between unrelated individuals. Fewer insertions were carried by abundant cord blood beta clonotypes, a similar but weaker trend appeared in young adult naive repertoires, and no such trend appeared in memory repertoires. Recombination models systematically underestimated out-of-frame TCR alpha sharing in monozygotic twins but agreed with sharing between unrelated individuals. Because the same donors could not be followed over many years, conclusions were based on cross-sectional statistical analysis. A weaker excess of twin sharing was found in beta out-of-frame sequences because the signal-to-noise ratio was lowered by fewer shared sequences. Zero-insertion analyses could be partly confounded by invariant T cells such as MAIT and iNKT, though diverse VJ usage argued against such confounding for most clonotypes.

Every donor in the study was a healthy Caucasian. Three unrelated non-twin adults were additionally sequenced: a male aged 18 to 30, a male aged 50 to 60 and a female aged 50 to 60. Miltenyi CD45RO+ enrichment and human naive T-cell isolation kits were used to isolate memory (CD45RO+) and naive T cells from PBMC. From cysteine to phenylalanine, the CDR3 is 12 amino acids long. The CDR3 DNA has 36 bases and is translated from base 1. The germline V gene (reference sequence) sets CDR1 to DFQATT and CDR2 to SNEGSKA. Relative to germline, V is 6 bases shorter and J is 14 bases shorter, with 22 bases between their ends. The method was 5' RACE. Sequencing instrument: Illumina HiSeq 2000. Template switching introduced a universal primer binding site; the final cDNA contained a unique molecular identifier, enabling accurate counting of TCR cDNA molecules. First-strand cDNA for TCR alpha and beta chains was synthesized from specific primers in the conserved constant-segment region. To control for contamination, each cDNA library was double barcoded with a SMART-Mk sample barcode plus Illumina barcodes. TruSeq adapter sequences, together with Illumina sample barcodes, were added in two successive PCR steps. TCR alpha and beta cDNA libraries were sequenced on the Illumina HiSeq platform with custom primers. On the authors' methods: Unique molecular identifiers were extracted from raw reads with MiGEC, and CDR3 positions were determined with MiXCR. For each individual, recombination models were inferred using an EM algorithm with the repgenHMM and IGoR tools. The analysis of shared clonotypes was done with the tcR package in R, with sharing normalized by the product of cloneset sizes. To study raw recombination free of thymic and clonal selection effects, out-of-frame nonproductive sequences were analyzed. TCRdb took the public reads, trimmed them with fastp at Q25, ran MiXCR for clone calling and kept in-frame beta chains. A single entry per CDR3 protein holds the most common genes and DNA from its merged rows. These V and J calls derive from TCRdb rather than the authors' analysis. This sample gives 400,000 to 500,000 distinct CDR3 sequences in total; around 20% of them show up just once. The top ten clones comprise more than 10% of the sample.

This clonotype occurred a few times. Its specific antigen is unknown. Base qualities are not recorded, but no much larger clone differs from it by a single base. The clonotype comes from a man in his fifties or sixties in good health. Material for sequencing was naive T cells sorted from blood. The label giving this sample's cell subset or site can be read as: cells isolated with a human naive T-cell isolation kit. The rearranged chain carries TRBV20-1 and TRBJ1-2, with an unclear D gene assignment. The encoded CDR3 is CSAVGSKERTTF. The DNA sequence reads TGCAGTGCAGTGGGGTCAAAAGAAAGGACTACCTTC.